A single sample gave rise to the 24 T cell receptor beta chains below, sequenced in a study of T cells in localized non-small cell lung cancer. This table comes from immunoSEQ multiplex PCR, and its TCRdb copy is limited to in-frame clones, with some not included. The profile shows a few thousand clones, about 20% of them singletons. The sequencing used lung tumor tissue, collected before any cancer treatment. The receptors come from a woman aged 35 to 69 with stage III squamous cell lung carcinoma.

This clone was seen more than once but under ten times. The CDR3 nucleotides read TGTGCCAGCAGCTTATCCGGGGCCCGTGATACGCAGTATTTT. Protein: CASSLSGARDTQYF. The V and J genes are TRBV11-3 and TRBJ2-3, with D possibly called TRBD1 or TRBD2 (5 bases each). Germline V lookup: CDR1 SGHNT, CDR2 YENEEA. The CDR3 has 14 amino acids. The germline V and J ends were trimmed by 2 bases and 6 bases, with 12 bases remaining between them.

This chain links TRBV19 with TRBJ1-2, with TRBD1 matching 7 bases. The CDR3 length is 11 residues. Germline assignment: CDR1 LNHDA and CDR2 SQIVND (reference sequence). The V segment lost 6 bases and the J segment 9 bases; nucleotides outside the gene matches: 4. The CDR3 DNA reads as TGTGCCAGTAGGGGGGACAGAAGCTACACCTTC. Its translation: CASRGDRSYTF.

In nucleotides, the CDR3 is TGTGCCAGCAGTTACGGGACTGCGCGCACAGATACGCAGTATTTT. Residues: CASSYGTARTDTQYF. The genes are TRBV6-8 and TRBJ2-3; D is possibly TRBD2 (6 bases). The germline V gene encodes CDR1 MNHGY and CDR2 SAAAGT. Trimming left V 2 bases short and J 1 base short, with 10 bases between. The CDR3 has 15 residues.

The table lists this clone with a few counts. The rearrangement links TRBV11-3 to TRBJ1-5, with TRBD1 identical over 9 bases. With 5 bases clipped from V and 5 bases from J, the junction kept 4 bases outside the gene matches. The CDR3 has 14 residues. Germline CDR1 reads SGHNT; CDR2 reads YENEEA. The CDR3 DNA reads as TGTGCCAGCAGCACGGGGACAGGGCATCAGCCCCAGCATTTT. Amino acid sequence: CASSTGTGHQPQHF.

This clone has only a few counts. The gene calls are TRBV9 and TRBJ2-3; a possible D gene is TRBD2 (5 bases). The CDR3 runs to 16 residues. CDR1 is SGDLS, CDR2 YYNGEE, per germline. Trimming removed 3 bases at V and 1 base at J, with 15 bases between. In DNA, the CDR3 is TGTGCCAGCAGCGCCCAAGGAGGAGGTGGCACAGATACGCAGTATTTT. This sequence encodes CASSAQGGGGTDTQYF.

CDR3 DNA: TGTGCCAGCAGCCCCTTTTCCGGGACCGCAGCTTTCTTT. Translating it yields CASSPFSGTAAFF. V usage is TRBV7-2 and J usage is TRBJ1-1, with TRBD1 as a possible D gene (5 bases). Trimming cost V 5 bases and J 10 bases, with 17 bases left between them. Germline V gene sequence: CDR1 SGHTA, CDR2 FQGNSA. The CDR3 is 13 amino acids.

The chain combines TRBV5-3 with TRBJ2-7, with D tentatively TRBD1 (6 bases). TRBV5-3 is identified as an open reading frame with a role that is uncertain. V gave up 0 bases and J gave up 2 bases, with 9 bases separating them. This CDR3 comprises 14 residues. The CDR3 DNA sequence: TGTGCCAGAAGCTTGGGGACAGTGGCCTACGAGCAGTACTTC. It specifies CARSLGTVAYEQYF.

This clone came up a few times. V gene TRBV28 combines with J gene TRBJ1-5, with D hard to call. The V end was cut by 6 bases, the J end by 1 base, with 10 bases between. The germline V gene has CDR1 MDHEN and CDR2 SYDVKM. CDR3 length: 14 amino acids. The CDR3 region is CASSPVRSNQPQHF. Written as DNA, the CDR3 is TGTGCCAGCAGCCCCGTGAGAAGCAATCAGCCCCAGCATTTT.

The rearrangement uses TRBV12-5 and TRBJ1-4, with D possibly being TRBD1 (5 bases). Per the germline V gene, CDR1 is LGHNT and CDR2 is FRNRAP. Trimming pared 6 bases from V and 3 bases from J, leaving 11 bases between. This CDR3 comprises 14 residues. The CDR3 loop reads CASGRDSSNEKLFF. DNA for the CDR3: TGTGCTAGTGGCCGCGACAGTTCTAATGAAAAACTGTTTTTT.

This clone was picked up a small number of times. The rearrangement links TRBV19 to TRBJ1-1; D call uncertain. Germline lookup yields CDR1 LNHDA and CDR2 SQIVND (reference sequence). This CDR3 is 14 amino acids long. V was clipped by 5 bases and J by 8 bases, with 18 bases between them. For the CDR3, the DNA is TGTGCCAGTAGTCCTCCACAGAGAAGAGACGAAGCTTTCTTT. Its translation: CASSPPQRRDEAFF.

By frequency in the sample, this clone is medium-sized. J is TRBJ2-1 and V is TRBV6-8; 8 bases line up with TRBD1. From germline, CDR1 is MNHGY and CDR2 SAAAGT. CDR3 length equals 14 residues. V was pared by 5 bases and J by 6 bases, with 6 bases of the junction left unmatched. The CDR3: CASSDGTGGNEQFF. In DNA form, the CDR3 reads TGTGCCAGCAGTGACGGAACAGGGGGCAATGAGCAGTTCTTC.

This clone was seen more than once but under ten times. The rearrangement uses TRBV11-3 and TRBJ2-7; TRBD2 aligns across 8 bases. Trimming at V came to 1 base and at J to 2 bases, leaving 4 bases not matched to a gene. Germline CDR1 is SGHNT and CDR2 is YENEEA. The CDR3 extends over 15 amino acids. CDR3 sequence reads: CASSLVIAGTYEQYF. Written as DNA, the CDR3 is TGTGCCAGCAGCTTAGTAATAGCGGGGACCTACGAGCAGTACTTC.

In this sample, this clone turned up a few times. J is TRBJ2-7 and V is TRBV11-3, with D perhaps assigned TRBD1 or TRBD2 (5 bases each). V dropped 0 bases and J dropped 6 bases, with 15 bases sitting between them. The V gene's germline CDR1 is SGHNT and CDR2 YENEEA. This CDR3 has 15 residues. CDR3 in DNA: TGTGCCAGCAGCTTAGACCCCTCAGGGAGAGGCGAGCAGTACTTC. Its protein is CASSLDPSGRGEQYF.

This clone was seen more than once but under ten times. The rearrangement uses TRBV11-3 and TRBJ2-7; D remains ambiguous. With 5 bases removed from V and 2 bases from J, the gap between germline ends came to 13 bases. CDR3 length equals 14 residues. The V gene's germline CDR1 is SGHNT and CDR2 YENEEA. The CDR3 nucleotides read TGTGCCAGCAGCCCTCCGGGTATTCCCTACGAGCAGTACTTC. This translates into CASSPPGIPYEQYF.

This clone is medium-sized in the sample. The chain uses TRBV28 and TRBJ2-5; possibly TRBD1 or TRBD2 for D (6 bases each). The V gene's germline CDR1 is MDHEN and CDR2 SYDVKM. V lost 5 bases, J lost 4 bases, and 23 bases lay in between. The length of the CDR3 is 17 residues. The CDR3 bases are TGTGCCAGCAGTGTCCCCGCTGGGGGCAGGGGAGGAGAGACCCAGTACTTC. This codes for CASSVPAGGRGGETQYF.

CDR3 in amino acids: CASSSQGALTNEKLFF. Written as DNA, the CDR3 is TGTGCCAGCAGCTCACAGGGGGCTCTCACTAATGAAAAACTGTTTTTT. The rearrangement joins TRBV11-3 to TRBJ1-4; 9 bases map to TRBD1. The V and J ends lost 4 bases and 2 bases, in that order; junction bases with no gene match: 5. There are 16 residues in the CDR3. CDR1 and CDR2 from the germline V gene are SGHNT and YENEEA.

By sample share, this clone is medium-sized (0.01 to 0.1%). The gene calls are TRBV9 and TRBJ2-7; 12 positions agree with TRBD1. In germline, CDR1 is SGDLS, CDR2 YYNGEE. The CDR3 has 15 amino acids. Trimming took 0 bases from V and 7 from J; bases not matched to a gene: 5. The CDR3 region is CASSVAGTGGAEQYF. The CDR3 region has the DNA TGTGCCAGCAGCGTAGCCGGGACAGGGGGCGCGGAGCAGTACTTC.

This clone was detected ten times or more. The chain couples TRBV11-3 to TRBJ2-2, with D tentatively TRBD1 (6 bases). The CDR3 runs to 14 residues. The V and J ends lost 5 bases and 7 bases respectively, with 14 bases between them. Germline CDR1 is SGHNT and CDR2 is YENEEA. The CDR3 sequence: CASSNTQGFGELFF. For the CDR3, the DNA is TGTGCCAGCAGCAATACGCAGGGGTTCGGGGAGCTGTTTTTT.

This clone occurred a few times. The chain has TRBV11-3 and TRBJ2-3, with 7 positions matching TRBD1. J gave up 3 bases and V 5 bases, and 5 bases lay outside the gene matches. Germline CDR1 and CDR2: SGHNT and YENEEA. The CDR3 sequence is 14 residues long. CDR3 region: CASSPRGQTDTQYF. Here the CDR3 DNA reads TGTGCCAGCAGCCCCAGGGGACAGACAGATACGCAGTATTTT. Combining the CDR3 with reference TRBV11-3 and TRBJ2-3 gives the whole variable domain EAGVVQSPRYKIIEKKQPVAFWCNPISGHNTLYWYLQNLGQGPELLIRYENEEAVDDSQLPKDRFSAERLKGVDSTLKIQPAELGDSAVYLCASSPRGQTDTQYFGPGTRLTVL.

Concerning this clone: At one end the junction does not follow the germline gene, possibly because of a read error. The rearrangement links TRBV11-3 to TRBJ1-5; no reliable D call. This CDR3 has 15 amino acids. In germline, CDR1 is SGHNT, CDR2 YENEEA. The CDR3 DNA follows: TGTGCCAGCAGGTTAGGTGGTGGTGGCAATCAGCCCCAGCATTTT. Translation gives CASRLGGGGNQPQHF.

This clone appeared a few times. The V and J genes are TRBV30 and TRBJ1-4; D is unclear. CDR1 and CDR2 from the germline V gene are GTSNPN and SVGIG (reference sequence). The length of the CDR3 is 15 residues. V lost 4 bases, J lost 4 bases, and 16 bases lay in between. The CDR3 bases are TGTGCCTGGAATTCCCGGGTACAGAATAATGAAAAACTGTTTTTT. Protein product: CAWNSRVQNNEKLFF.

The chain links TRBV19 to TRBJ1-5, with D possibly being TRBD1 (5 bases). V lost 5 bases to trimming and J lost 3 bases, with 14 bases between them. CDR3 size: 15 residues. Looked up from germline, CDR1 is LNHDA and CDR2 is SQIVND (reference sequence). CDR3 DNA sequence: TGTGCCAGTAGTCTGATGGGGACCCACAATCAGCCCCAGCATTTT. It specifies CASSLMGTHNQPQHF.

The rearrangement uses TRBV11-3 and TRBJ2-5, with 12 bases matching TRBD2. Unmatched junction bases numbered 10, after V lost 8 bases and J lost 6 bases. Per the germline V gene, CDR1 is SGHNT and CDR2 is YENEEA. The CDR3 contains 15 residues. The CDR3 DNA reads TGTGCCAGCCGGTCGACTAGCGGGAGCTTTCAGACCCAGTACTTC. This translates into CASRSTSGSFQTQYF.

This clone was observed a handful of times. The rearrangement joins TRBV11-3 to TRBJ2-1; TRBD2 aligns across 11 bases. J was trimmed by 6 bases and V by 4 bases; bases with no gene match: 14. CDR3 length: 18 residues. Germline V lookup: CDR1 SGHNT, CDR2 YENEEA. CDR3 nucleotides: TGTGCCAGCAGCTCTGGGACTAGCGGCTTAGGTGCCCCCAATGAGCAGTTCTTC. As protein: CASSSGTSGLGAPNEQFF.